In its sample, the clone carrying this TCR beta chain was seen many times. The antigen remains undetermined. The sequence runs out 3 residues before the end of the CDR3; the remainder is reconstructed from the germline J gene. The data were produced by immunoSEQ multiplex PCR, yet TCRdb's version contains in-frame clones alone and is incomplete. Sampling found about 28,000 clones, none seen once. The CDR3 is 13 residues long. The V gene end was trimmed by 5 bases and the J gene end by 8 bases; junction bases not matched to a gene: 5. Germline V gene sequence: CDR1 DFQATT, CDR2 SNEGSKA (reference sequence). The data stem from a study of T cell clonality in common variable immunodeficiency. Findings and limits, study-wide: In common variable immunodeficiency, TCR beta chains reportedly carried fewer deletions and N-nucleotide insertions.

This clonotype was sampled from a human donor with common variable immunodeficiency. This chain joins TRBV20-1 and TRBJ2-3, with TRBD1 matching 12 bases. What was sequenced was peripheral blood mononuclear cells. CDR3 DNA, as far as it was read: TGCAGTGCTGAGGGACAGGGGGCTGGTACG. Encoded protein: CSAEGQGAGT. The entire CDR3 is CSAEGQGAGTQYF.